The sequence of this TCR beta chain was determined in a study of T cells after yellow fever vaccination. Study-level points and caveats: Re-detected after boosting: most primary clones, about 96% of CD4 and about 90% of CD8.

V was pared by 5 bases and J by 7 bases, with 8 bases of the junction left unmatched. The germline V gene encodes CDR1 SGHTA and CDR2 FQGNSA. This CDR3 spans 14 amino acids. This clonotype was counted a few times. The antigen is not known. For TCR, cDNA came from 5'RACE template switching, which added a universal primer site and UMIs. One entry per CDR3 protein results from TCRdb running MiXCR on the 5' RACE reads. Of 230,000 or so distinct CDR3 sequences in the sample, 5.5% to 8.5% were seen once. The receptor was isolated from a man younger than 45 who received the YFV17D yellow fever vaccine. The sample was CD4+ T cells sorted from PBMCs, taken on the day of the yellow fever booster vaccination. V is TRBV7-2 and J is TRBJ1-1; TRBD1 aligns across 9 bases. CDR3 in amino acids: CASSRRQGVGEAFF. The CDR3 DNA reads as TGTGCCAGCAGCCGTCGACAGGGGGTAGGTGAAGCTTTCTTT.